This entry describes one T cell receptor (beta chain). Its cognate antigen has yet to be identified. Base qualities are not recorded, but no much larger clone differs from it by a single base. This sample was included in a study of blood T cell repertoires in COVID-19 (dated by TCRdb to the early 2020s). About the investigation overall: Samples from collaborators originated in the United States, Italy and Spain and spanned both the acute and convalescent phases of COVID-19. Subjects who had been exposed to COVID-19, were actively infected with it, or had recovered from it provided the deeply sampled blood TCRbeta repertoires that made up the dataset. The samples were drawn from the first 160 participants of the ongoing ImmuneRACE study and from 950 to 1,500 subjects provided by 6 global collaborators. A freely available public database, intended as a resource for researchers studying the immune response to SARS-CoV-2, is where the repertoires were released. Where HLA class I and class II types were available, the types were taken from metadata supplied by the sample provider, not from assay-based typing. The material from the prospective study consisted of cDNA or gDNA derived from T cells, B-cell-depleted T cells, or PBMCs. Sample metadata almost always included a de-identified subject ID, COVID-19 status, age in years and sex.

Reading from cysteine to phenylalanine, the CDR3 counts 15 amino acids. CDR3 DNA is the only sequence kept; it has 45 bases, read in frame from the first base. The germline V gene provides CDR1 SGDLS and CDR2 YYNGEE. V and J are truncated by 0 bases and 6 bases respectively, leaving an intervening sequence of 15 bases. TCRbeta CDR3 regions were amplified from genomic DNA using the immunoSEQ Assay, a bias-controlled multiplex PCR. Processing in the source paper ran as follows. Nucleated cell counts per sample were estimated from amplification of reference gene primers within the assay. Sequence reads were collapsed and filtered to measure the absolute abundance of every unique TCRbeta CDR3 rearrangement. For each sample, productive Simpson clonality was calculated by taking the square root of Simpson's diversity index across productive rearrangements. As stored in TCRdb, this immuneACCESS dataset retains in-frame rearrangements with V and J assigned. A fraction of the clones does not appear; measured against another copy, unresolved V genes explain less than half of the discrepancy, and the remainder lacks a known reason. The D gene and trimming were derived from the DNA, and the V and J assignments and clone size from that table. A total of about 67,000 clones appear in this sample, 85% to 90% of them only once. The top ten constitute roughly 8.5% of the sample.

What the research found in general, with its limitations: The quantity of clinical and demographic metadata differed by source and by participant and was supplied without curation.

The collaborating institutions used their own protocols to collect whole blood in K2EDTA tubes. For TCRbeta analysis, collaborators shipped samples in one of three forms: frozen whole blood, isolated PBMCs, or DNA extracted from either of those sample types. This receptor was identified in a middle-aged man with active COVID-19. Material: peripheral blood. The sequence links TRBV9 to TRBJ1-2; TRBD1 might be the D gene, on 6 matching bases. The CDR3 protein: CASSVGAGASDGYTF. The bases are TGTGCCAGCAGCGTAGGAGCGGGGGCATCTGATGGCTACACCTTC.